The 16 T cell receptor beta chains listed next were all sequenced from one sample in a study of T cell responses to AZD1222 COVID-19 vaccine. Method: immunoSEQ multiplex PCR; TCRdb's copy keeps in-frame clones and lacks some. The repertoire includes approximately 70,000 clones, 88% of them detected once, and 4% to 5.5% sits in the top ten. Sequences were derived from peripheral blood, sampled 28 days after the second dose of the MenACWY control vaccine. These receptors were taken from an adult who received the MenACWY meningococcal vaccine as a control.

V gene TRBV11-3 combines with J gene TRBJ1-1, with 7 nucleotides matching TRBD1. V shed 4 bases, J shed 8 bases, and the junction held 7 bases outside the gene matches. Germline values: CDR1 SGHNT, CDR2 YENEEA. This CDR3 is built from 13 residues. Written as DNA, the CDR3 is TGTGCCAGCAGCTCCCGGGACAGCACCGAAGCTTTCTTT. Translation: CASSSRDSTEAFF.

The rearrangement uses TRBV5-4 and TRBJ2-7; TRBD2 aligns across 9 bases. The CDR3 spans 17 residues. CDR1 is SGHNT, CDR2 YYREEE, per germline (reference sequence). Unmatched junction bases numbered 11, after V lost 4 bases and J lost 0 bases. CDR3 in amino acids: CASSPEGLAGSSYEQYF. The CDR3 nucleotides are TGTGCCAGCAGCCCTGAGGGTCTAGCGGGAAGCTCCTACGAGCAGTACTTC.

V usage is TRBV9 and J usage is TRBJ2-3, with no clear D. V gave up 0 bases and J gave up 3 bases, with 11 bases separating them. CDR1 and CDR2 from the germline V gene are SGDLS and YYNGEE. The CDR3 is 15 residues long. The CDR3 loop is CASSVVWSMTDTQYF. The CDR3 nucleotides read TGTGCCAGCAGCGTAGTATGGAGTATGACAGATACGCAGTATTTT.

This clone was seen a single time. The J gene is TRBJ1-5, the V gene TRBV28; weak D call: TRBD1 (5 bases). CDR3 length: 15 residues. The ends were cut back, 6 bases at V and 3 bases at J, with 15 bases in the middle. CDR1 is MDHEN, CDR2 SYDVKM, per germline. The CDR3 loop reads CASRSGTFINQPQHF. The CDR3 region has the DNA TGTGCCAGCAGATCCGGGACCTTTATCAATCAGCCCCAGCATTTT.

The chain recombines TRBV9 with TRBJ2-3, with 8 bases fitting TRBD2. CDR1 and CDR2 from the germline V gene are SGDLS and YYNGEE. V gave up 2 bases and J gave up 3 bases; unmatched junction bases: 2. The CDR3 extends over 14 amino acids. CDR3 region: CASSVLAGTDTQYF. The CDR3 bases are TGTGCCAGCAGCGTGCTAGCGGGTACAGATACGCAGTATTTT.

The chain carries TRBV6-4 and TRBJ1-2, with D perhaps TRBD1 (6 bases). The CDR3 totals 13 residues. Trimming took 4 bases from V and 8 from J, leaving 14 bases between them. Germline lookup yields CDR1 MRHNA and CDR2 SNTAGT. CDR3 bases: TGTGCCAGCAGTGGAACAGGGCAGGGGGGCTACACCTTC. Protein sequence: CASSGTGQGGYTF.

The chain recombines TRBV7-8 with TRBJ1-2; 8 nucleotides line up with TRBD1. V dropped 5 bases and J dropped 5; count of bases not matched to a gene: 10. The length of the CDR3 is 15 residues. Germline V CDR1 and CDR2: SGHVS, FQNEAQ. The CDR3 region is CASSDRVQGGYGYTF. The CDR3 DNA is TGTGCCAGCAGCGATAGAGTACAGGGGGGGTATGGCTACACCTTC. The full variable domain, its missing parts supplied by reference TRBV7-8 and TRBJ1-2, is GAGVSQSPRYKVAKRGQDVALRCDPISGHVSLFWYQQALGQGPEFLTYFQNEAQLDKSGLPSDRFFAERPEGSVSTLKIQRTQQEDSAVYLCASSDRVQGGYGYTFGSGTRLTVV.

This sequence joins TRBV2 and TRBJ1-2; a weak D match, TRBD1 (6 bases). This CDR3 is built from 14 residues. CDR1 is SNHLY, CDR2 FYNNEI, per germline. Trimming removed 4 bases from V and 3 bases from J, with 12 bases in between. The DNA of the CDR3 is TGTGCCAGCAGTGGAGCGGCAGGGGACTATGGCTACACCTTC. It is translated as CASSGAAGDYGYTF.

The chain combines TRBV25-1 with TRBJ1-1; D possibly corresponds to TRBD1 (5 bases). This CDR3 spans 15 amino acids. The V gene lost 2 bases and the J gene lost 0 bases, with 10 bases spanning the gap. Germline-derived CDR1 and CDR2 are MGHDK and SYGVNS. CDR3 loop: CASSEGGGMNTEAFF. The CDR3 DNA follows: TGTGCCAGCAGTGAAGGGGGGGGTATGAACACTGAAGCTTTCTTT.

The genes are TRBV29-1 and TRBJ1-2; possibly TRBD1 for D (6 bases). V shed 4 bases and J shed 7 bases, with 10 bases lying between them. In germline, CDR1 is SQVTM, CDR2 ANQGSEA. The CDR3 spans 11 residues. In DNA, the CDR3 is TGCAGCGTTGTCGGACAGTTTGGCTACACCTTC. This sequence encodes CSVVGQFGYTF.

The chain employs TRBV3-1 (or the pseudogene TRBV3-2) and TRBJ2-7; 7 nucleotides agree with TRBD2. This CDR3 is 15 amino acids long. Germline CDR1 and CDR2: LGHDT and YNNKEL (reference sequence). The ends lost 3 bases at V and 3 bases at J; junction bases unmatched: 8. The DNA of the CDR3 is TGTGCCAGCAGCCAGGGAGCGGGGTACCTCTACGAGCAGTACTTC. It yields the protein CASSQGAGYLYEQYF.

Notes on this clone: This likely comes from a read error, as the CDR3 has no conserved phenylalanine or tryptophan at its end. The limits of the CDR3 on the DNA are not certain, so only TCRdb's listed CDR3 is given. The rearrangement links TRBV28 to TRBJ1-2. Counting both end residues, the CDR3 totals 11 amino acids. Per germline, CDR1 MDHEN and CDR2 SYDVKM. CDR3 residues: CASSLAGGWVS.

This chain connects TRBV5-1 to TRBJ1-4; D perhaps matches TRBD1 (6 bases). The CDR3 contains 16 residues. Germline CDR1 SGHRS, CDR2 YFSETQ. V lost 4 bases, J lost 2 bases, and 15 bases lay in between. The DNA of the CDR3 is TGCGCCAGCAGCCCCGGGGGGGGCAACACTAATGAAAAACTGTTTTTT. Amino acids: CASSPGGGNTNEKLFF. The entire variable domain, with the rest obtained from reference TRBV5-1 and TRBJ1-4, is as follows: KAGVTQTPRYLIKTRGQQVTLSCSPISGHRSVSWYQQTPGQGLQFLFEYFSETQRNKGNFPGRFSGRQFSNSRSEMNVSTLELGDSALYLCASSPGGGNTNEKLFFGSGTQLSVL.

V usage is TRBV7-9 and J usage is TRBJ2-7; TRBD1 or TRBD2 may be the D gene (5 bases each). The CDR3 has 13 residues. V lost 5 bases and J lost 3, with 11 bases in between. Per the germline V gene, CDR1 is SEHNR and CDR2 is FQNEAQ (reference sequence). CDR3 coding DNA: TGTGCCAGCAGCCGGGACGCCAACTACGAGCAGTACTTC. Translated, it gives CASSRDANYEQYF.

This chain uses TRBV28 with TRBJ1-1, with D maybe TRBD1 (6 bases). The V end lost 6 bases, the J end lost 4 bases, and 12 bases lay between the germline ends. The CDR3 is 13 residues long. Germline V gene sequence: CDR1 MDHEN, CDR2 SYDVKM. The CDR3 sequence: CASRPQGGTEAFF. CDR3 DNA: TGTGCCAGCAGACCCCAAGGGGGCACTGAAGCTTTCTTT.

This chain joins TRBV27 and TRBJ1-1, with 7 bases fitting TRBD1. Germline CDR1 is MNHEY and CDR2 is SMNVEV (reference sequence). V trimming: 0 bases; J trimming: 2 bases; junction bases outside the gene matches: 6. The CDR3 is 16 residues long. The CDR3 loop reads CASSLSPGGSNTEAFF. CDR3 sequence (DNA): TGTGCCAGCAGTTTATCCCCAGGGGGGAGTAACACTGAAGCTTTCTTT.